Described below is a single TCR beta chain sequence and its context. As yet, its antigen is unknown. Profiled with immunoSEQ multiplex PCR; TCRdb holds only in-frame clones, not every one. Counted here are around 50,000 clones, about 86% occurring once; the ten biggest clones make up 10% to 13%. These data belong to a study of T cell responses to AZD1222 COVID-19 vaccine. This CDR3 has 16 residues. In germline, CDR1 is SGHNT, CDR2 YENEEA. The V and J ends lost 5 bases and 4 bases respectively, with 17 bases between them. Study results and caveats: CD4 TCRs covered the whole spike, strongest at regions 160-218 and 743-854. Among those given AZD1222, only five to seven were seropositive at baseline. Spike-specific TCR breadth and depth both grew after two AZD1222 doses.

The V gene is TRBV11-3, the J gene TRBJ1-4; weak D call: TRBD1 (6 bases). The TCR originated in an adult in good health. The input for sequencing was peripheral blood, taken on day 0 of AZD1222 vaccination. In nucleotides, the CDR3 is TGTGCCAGCAGCCCCACAGGACAGACTTATAATGAAAAACTGTTTTTT. This translates into CASSPTGQTYNEKLFF.